The clone carrying this TCR beta chain was observed at least ten times. As yet, its antigen is unknown. The data originate from a study of neurological immune-mediated disorders. Notes on the study in general: Because no CDR3 amino acid sequences were shared across subjects by expanded clones, private repertoires were suggested in all groups. HTLV-1-associated myelopathy had the most TCR clonal expansion, whereas multiple sclerosis had the least (lower than in healthy controls).

The V gene's germline CDR1 is SGHRS and CDR2 YFSETQ. V was pared by 4 bases and J by 3 bases, with 13 bases between. CDR3 length: 14 residues. Synthesis of cDNA used 5'RACE (with 10-nucleotide random UMIs). TCRdb processed the 5' RACE reads anew with MiXCR; each CDR3 protein has one entry. This table has more than 50,000 distinct CDR3 sequences, approximately 10% appearing once. The V and J genes are TRBV5-1 and TRBJ1-2; weak D call: TRBD1 (6 bases). This TCR derives from a man between 60 and 75 years old in good health. Sequenced sample: PBMCs. The DNA of the CDR3 is TGCGCCAGCAGCACCTCACAGGGAGACTATGGCTACACCTTC. Protein: CASSTSQGDYGYTF.